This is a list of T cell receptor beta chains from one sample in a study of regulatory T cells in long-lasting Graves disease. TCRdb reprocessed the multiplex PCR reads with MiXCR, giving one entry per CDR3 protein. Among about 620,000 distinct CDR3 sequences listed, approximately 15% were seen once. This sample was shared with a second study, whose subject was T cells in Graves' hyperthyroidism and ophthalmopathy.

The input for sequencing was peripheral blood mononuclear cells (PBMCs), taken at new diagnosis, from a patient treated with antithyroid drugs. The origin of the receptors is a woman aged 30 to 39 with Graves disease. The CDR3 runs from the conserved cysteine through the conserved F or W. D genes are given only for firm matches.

CDR3: CSVDREAETQYF; V: TRBV29-1; D: -; J: TRBJ2-5
CDR3: CASSLGGGARKNIQYF; V: TRBV5-1; D: -; J: TRBJ2-4
CDR3: CSAIRGSSYNEQFF; V: TRBV20-1; D: -; J: TRBJ2-1
CDR3: CASSLGQAGLKFF; V: TRBV11-2; D: -; J: TRBJ2-1
CDR3: CASSPLRVTYGYTF; V: TRBV28; D: -; J: TRBJ1-2
CDR3: CASSPGDWIGEAFF; V: TRBV28; D: -; J: TRBJ1-1
CDR3: CSVWGVDRGEEGNTIYF; V: TRBV29-1; D: TRBD1; J: TRBJ1-3
CDR3: CASSWETSTDTQYF; V: TRBV5-1; D: -; J: TRBJ2-3
CDR3: CASSQEWRPADTQYF; V: TRBV3-1; D: -; J: TRBJ2-3
CDR3: CASSPNPQDIWHSNQPQHF; V: TRBV28; D: -; J: TRBJ1-5
CDR3: CAWSEGLAGVSDTQYF; V: TRBV30; D: TRBD2; J: TRBJ2-3
CDR3: CASSPRTIRRAEQFF; V: TRBV28; D: -; J: TRBJ2-1
CDR3: CASSLGMYTEAFF; V: TRBV11-2; D: -; J: TRBJ1-1
CDR3: CASSLAGTINNEQFF; V: TRBV28; D: -; J: TRBJ2-1
CDR3: CASSPTLRSGTGRTDTQYF; V: TRBV18; D: TRBD1; J: TRBJ2-3
CDR3: CASNQAGVQETQYF; V: TRBV28; D: TRBD2; J: TRBJ2-5
CDR3: CASSLEQRYEQYF; V: TRBV18; D: -; J: TRBJ2-7
CDR3: CSTSGQFGAQYF; V: TRBV20-1; D: -; J: TRBJ2-7
CDR3: CASSPGVTSGRETQYF; V: TRBV5-1; D: TRBD2; J: TRBJ2-5
CDR3: CASSSTSGIPYEQYF; V: TRBV28; D: TRBD2; J: TRBJ2-7
CDR3: CASIRLDTQYF; V: TRBV2; D: -; J: TRBJ2-3
CDR3: CASSRDFGQSTRYF; V: TRBV28; D: -; J: TRBJ2-5
CDR3: CASSRLAGVTGELFF; V: TRBV6-2/TRBV6-3; D: TRBD2; J: TRBJ2-2
CDR3: CASTRTALRQPQHF; V: TRBV28; D: -; J: TRBJ1-5
CDR3: CASSLTNGVRTQYF; V: TRBV7-3; D: -; J: TRBJ2-5
CDR3: CSAGGRLGNQPQHF; V: TRBV20-1; D: -; J: TRBJ1-5
CDR3: CSARDLWGTGELFF; V: TRBV20-1; D: -; J: TRBJ2-2
CDR3: CASSQDLLAGGNEQFF; V: TRBV3-1; D: TRBD2; J: TRBJ2-1
CDR3: CAGTFLGGGTGELFF; V: TRBV30; D: -; J: TRBJ2-2
CDR3: CASSDHRASTGELFF; V: TRBV5-1; D: -; J: TRBJ2-2
CDR3: CASSVSVGEAFF; V: TRBV25-1; D: -; J: TRBJ1-1
CDR3: CATRAGQGTGELFF; V: TRBV2; D: -; J: TRBJ2-2
CDR3: CASSVPGGPEQFF; V: TRBV6-2/TRBV6-3; D: TRBD2; J: TRBJ2-1
CDR3: CASSLFSSGQHYGYTF; V: TRBV12-3/TRBV12-4; D: -; J: TRBJ1-2
CDR3: CASSEASIGAAEAFF; V: TRBV6-1; D: -; J: TRBJ1-1
CDR3: CASSPLLGDEAFF; V: TRBV18; D: -; J: TRBJ1-1
CDR3: CASKVRRGRQPQHF; V: TRBV6-1; D: -; J: TRBJ1-5
CDR3: CASSLPGVPNEKLFF; V: TRBV28; D: -; J: TRBJ1-4
CDR3: CATWDRDLQETQYF; V: TRBV10-3; D: TRBD1; J: TRBJ2-5
CDR3: CASLRGRLNQPQHF; V: TRBV6-1; D: -; J: TRBJ1-5
CDR3: CASGAGLQETQYF; V: TRBV2; D: -; J: TRBJ2-5
CDR3: CASSRAGGSRKLFF; V: TRBV3-1; D: TRBD1; J: TRBJ1-4
CDR3: CASSTAGTGLFVNTEAFF; V: TRBV5-1; D: TRBD1; J: TRBJ1-1
CDR3: CATSGTGVGYTF; V: TRBV2; D: TRBD1; J: TRBJ1-2
CDR3: CASKSGTGIPYGYTF; V: TRBV10-2; D: TRBD1; J: TRBJ1-2
CDR3: CASSEGGYNQPQHF; V: TRBV28; D: -; J: TRBJ1-5
CDR3: CSVRDRGLNEQFF; V: TRBV29-1; D: TRBD1; J: TRBJ2-1
CDR3: CASSVESWGEAFF; V: TRBV9; D: -; J: TRBJ1-1
CDR3: CASGLSTSSNTGELFF; V: TRBV27; D: TRBD2; J: TRBJ2-2
CDR3: CASRKDPNSEQFF; V: TRBV5-4; D: -; J: TRBJ2-1
CDR3: CASSPLPGTSGTEQFF; V: TRBV18; D: TRBD2; J: TRBJ2-1
CDR3: CASSPLGVADTGELFF; V: TRBV4-1; D: -; J: TRBJ2-2